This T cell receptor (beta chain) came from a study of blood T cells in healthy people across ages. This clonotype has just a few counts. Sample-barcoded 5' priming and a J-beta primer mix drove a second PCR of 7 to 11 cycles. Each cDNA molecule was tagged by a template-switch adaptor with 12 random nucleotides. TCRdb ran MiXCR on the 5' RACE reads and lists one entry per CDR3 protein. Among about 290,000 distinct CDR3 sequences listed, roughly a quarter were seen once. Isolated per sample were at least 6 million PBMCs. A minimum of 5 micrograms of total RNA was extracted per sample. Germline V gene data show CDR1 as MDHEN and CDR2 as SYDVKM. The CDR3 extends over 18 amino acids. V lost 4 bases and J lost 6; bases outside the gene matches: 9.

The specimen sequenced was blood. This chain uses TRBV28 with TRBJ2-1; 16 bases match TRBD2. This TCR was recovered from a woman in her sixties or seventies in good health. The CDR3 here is CASSSPGLAGGRGNEQFF. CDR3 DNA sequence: TGTGCCAGCAGTTCGCCGGGACTAGCGGGAGGGCGTGGCAATGAGCAGTTCTTC.